These 23 T cell receptor beta chains came from one sample sequenced in a study of CD8+ T cells in alopecia areata. In each case, RNA was isolated and then reverse transcribed into cDNA as the sequencing template. TCRdb's table, derived via immunoSEQ multiplex PCR, lists solely in-frame clones and lacks some. Among more than 95,000 clones, roughly 53% were seen once, and the ten largest hold 8% to 10%. The source material was CD4+ T cells sorted from blood. The receptor set was obtained from a human donor in good health.

V is TRBV27 and J is TRBJ2-1, with TRBD2 matching 10 bases. CDR3 size: 15 residues. V was pared by 7 bases and J by 0 bases, with 3 bases of the junction left unmatched. The germline V gene has CDR1 MNHEY and CDR2 SMNVEV (reference sequence). The chain's CDR3 is CASTRLAGSYNEQFF. CDR3 DNA: TGTGCCAGCACGAGACTAGCGGGCTCCTACAATGAGCAGTTCTTC.

The rearrangement links TRBV4-1 to TRBJ1-6, with D perhaps TRBD1 (6 bases). V gave up 2 bases and J gave up 10 bases, with 12 bases separating them. CDR3 size: 14 residues. Per the germline V gene, CDR1 is MGHRA and CDR2 is YSYEKL. In DNA, the CDR3 is TGCGCCAGCAGCCAACAGGGGCAAGGGTCACCCCTCCACTTT. Translated: CASSQQGQGSPLHF.

V usage is TRBV4-1 and J usage is TRBJ2-6, with 7 bases matching TRBD2. V lost 4 bases to trimming and J lost 0 bases; unmatched junction nucleotides: 9. Germline lookup yields CDR1 MGHRA and CDR2 YSYEKL. The CDR3 runs to 18 residues. The CDR3 is CASSRGREGGSGANVLTF. The CDR3 DNA sequence: TGCGCCAGCAGCCGGGGCAGGGAGGGTGGCTCTGGGGCCAACGTCCTGACTTTC.

The chain couples TRBV28 to TRBJ2-7; a weak D match, TRBD1 (6 bases). Germline V lookup: CDR1 MDHEN, CDR2 SYDVKM. CDR3 length: 15 residues. Trimming shortened V by 6 bases and J by 2 bases, and 17 bases separated the two germline ends. CDR3 bases: TGTGCCAGCAGCCGGGACACCGCCTCGACCTACGAGCAGTACTTC. This encodes CASSRDTASTYEQYF.

This clone was detected only once. This sequence joins TRBV29-1 and TRBJ2-1; no clear D gene. Trimming stripped 6 bases from V and 4 bases from J, with 19 bases between. CDR3 length equals 15 residues. Germline CDR1 SQVTM, CDR2 ANQGSEA. CDR3 in DNA: TGCAGCGTCTCCGGGCCCCGGACCTCGTACAATGAGCAGTTCTTC. Protein: CSVSGPRTSYNEQFF.

The V and J genes are TRBV19 and TRBJ1-6; 8 bases are a match to TRBD1. Unmatched junction bases numbered 6, after V lost 6 bases and J lost 5 bases. Per the germline V gene, CDR1 is LNHDA and CDR2 is SQIVND (reference sequence). CDR3 length: 15 amino acids. The CDR3 nucleotides read TGTGCCAGTAGGAGGATGACAGGGGATAATTCACCCCTCCACTTT. Its translation: CASRRMTGDNSPLHF.

This rearrangement joins TRBV5-6 to TRBJ1-5; 9 bases fit TRBD1. The V gene end was trimmed by 4 bases and the J gene end by 5 bases; junction bases not matched to a gene: 7. Germline values: CDR1 SGHDT, CDR2 YYEEEE. CDR3 length equals 15 residues. In DNA, the CDR3 is TGTGCCAGCAGCCGAAGGGACAGGGTTTATCAGCCCCAGCATTTT. Its protein is CASSRRDRVYQPQHF.

The CDR3 nucleotides are TGCGCCAGCAGCTTCGGCTCCGGGGACTTAAACTATGGCTACACCTTC. The encoded protein is CASSFGSGDLNYGYTF. The genes are TRBV5-1 and TRBJ1-2; perhaps TRBD1 as D (5 bases). The V gene lost 2 bases and the J gene lost 2 bases, with 16 bases spanning the gap. Germline CDR1 is SGHRS and CDR2 is YFSETQ. This CDR3 comprises 16 residues.

V gene TRBV29-1 combines with J gene TRBJ1-4; D is unresolved. Between the trimmed V and J ends, which lost 6 bases and 8 bases, there was a span of 19 bases. The CDR3 covers 14 residues. Germline CDR1 and CDR2: SQVTM and ANQGSEA. The CDR3 is CSVDSDTDVEKLFF. The DNA for the CDR3 is TGCAGCGTCGACTCCGACACGGATGTCGAAAAACTGTTTTTT.

This chain joins TRBV18 and TRBJ2-2; maybe TRBD1 (5 bases). This CDR3 is 17 amino acids long. CDR1 is KGHSH, CDR2 LQKENI, per germline. Trimming shortened V by 2 bases and J by 3 bases, and 16 bases separated the two germline ends. CDR3 nucleotides: TGTGCCAGCTCACCAACTATGGACATGGTCTACACCGGGGAGCTGTTTTTT. Its protein is CASSPTMDMVYTGELFF.

The CDR3 nucleotides read TGTGCCAGTAGTCCTCCGGAGGTCTCTCAAACCTCCTACAATGAGCAGTTCTTC. Translated: CASSPPEVSQTSYNEQFF. J is TRBJ2-1 and V is TRBV19; tentative D call: TRBD2 (5 bases). The V and J ends lost 5 bases and 0 bases respectively, with 20 bases between them. Germline V gene lookup returns CDR1 LNHDA and CDR2 SQIVND (reference sequence). The CDR3 is 18 residues long.

This sequence joins TRBV30 and TRBJ2-5; maybe TRBD2 (6 bases). V lost 0 bases to trimming and J lost 2 bases, with 10 bases between them. Germline loops: CDR1 GTSNPN, CDR2 SVGIG (reference sequence). The CDR3 runs to 14 residues. The CDR3 DNA follows: TGTGCCTGGAGTGTAGGCGGGGATCAAGAGACCCAGTACTTC. Protein product: CAWSVGGDQETQYF.

This clone has a single count. This chain links TRBV30 with TRBJ2-7; unclear D gene. This CDR3 has 12 amino acids. Germline loops: CDR1 GTSNPN, CDR2 SVGIG (reference sequence). V lost 3 bases, J lost 3 bases, and 9 bases lay in between. In DNA, the CDR3 is TGTGCCTGGAGAGCATGGGACTACGAGCAGTACTTC. It encodes CAWRAWDYEQYF.

The chain couples TRBV12-5 to TRBJ1-1; D unresolved. The CDR3 is 14 residues long. The V end lost 2 bases, the J end lost 5 bases, and 12 bases lay between the germline ends. Germline CDR1 reads LGHNT; CDR2 reads FRNRAP. The CDR3 spells CASGLREDGTEAFF. The CDR3 DNA reads TGTGCTAGTGGTTTGAGGGAAGATGGGACTGAAGCTTTCTTT.

The V call is TRBV4-1, the J call TRBJ2-3; D call uncertain. The germline gives CDR1 MGHRA, CDR2 YSYEKL. V dropped 3 bases and J dropped 3 bases, with 16 bases sitting between them. CDR3 size: 16 residues. CDR3 region: CASSQGNAGTTDTQYF. The CDR3 coding sequence is TGCGCCAGCAGCCAGGGGAATGCAGGAACTACAGATACGCAGTATTTT.

This clone was found once. The genes are TRBV2 and TRBJ1-4, with D perhaps TRBD1 (5 bases). CDR3 length: 15 residues. Per the germline V gene, CDR1 is SNHLY and CDR2 is FYNNEI. Trimming removed 6 bases from V and 0 bases from J, with 11 bases in between. The CDR3 coding sequence is TGTGCCAGCAGGGGCCGAGGGGCAACTAATGAAAAACTGTTTTTT. It specifies CASRGRGATNEKLFF.

The CDR3 DNA follows: TGTGCCAGCAGTTTGATTGGGACAGTTATCAATCAGCCCCAGCATTTT. Its protein is CASSLIGTVINQPQHF. The rearrangement joins TRBV27 to TRBJ1-5, with 7 bases aligning to TRBD1. Germline V CDR1 and CDR2: MNHEY, SMNVEV (reference sequence). The junction had 8 bases not matched to a gene; V was cut back by 3 bases and J by 3 bases. This CDR3 contains 16 residues.

The chain recombines TRBV18 with TRBJ1-1, with TRBD1 matching over 7 bases. The CDR3 spans 17 residues. The germline CDR1 and CDR2 sequences are KGHSH and LQKENI. Unmatched junction bases numbered 22, after V lost 4 bases and J lost 11 bases. The CDR3 region is CASSRQESRGDSYRAFF. CDR3 DNA: TGTGCCAGCTCACGCCAGGAGTCCAGGGGGGACAGTTACCGGGCTTTCTTT.

This chain links TRBV10-3 with TRBJ2-3, with 9 bases fitting TRBD1. V shed 5 bases and J 3 bases; nucleotides not matched to a gene: 3. The CDR3 is 14 residues long. The germline V gene has CDR1 ENHRY and CDR2 SYGVKD. The CDR3 loop reads CAISSGQGTDTQYF. For the CDR3, the DNA is TGTGCCATCAGTTCAGGACAGGGGACAGATACGCAGTATTTT.

The chain couples TRBV5-1 to TRBJ1-2; 7 bases match TRBD1. The V gene end was trimmed by 0 bases and the J gene end by 0 bases; junction bases not matched to a gene: 2. CDR1 SGHRS and CDR2 YFSETQ come from the germline V gene. The CDR3 covers 15 residues. The CDR3 loop reads CASSLDRGANYGYTF. CDR3 coding DNA: TGCGCCAGCAGCTTGGACAGGGGAGCTAACTATGGCTACACCTTC.

This clone has a handful of counts. The chain carries TRBV7-8 and TRBJ1-3; no definite D call. This CDR3 spans 15 amino acids. The V end lost 1 base, the J end lost 0 bases, and 7 bases lay between the germline ends. Germline-derived CDR1 and CDR2 are SGHVS and FQNEAQ. This chain's CDR3 is CASSLGAHSGNTIYF. The DNA for the CDR3 is TGTGCCAGCAGCTTAGGGGCCCACTCTGGAAACACCATATATTTT. The whole variable domain, remainder taken from reference TRBV7-8 and TRBJ1-3, is GAGVSQSPRYKVAKRGQDVALRCDPISGHVSLFWYQQALGQGPEFLTYFQNEAQLDKSGLPSDRFFAERPEGSVSTLKIQRTQQEDSAVYLCASSLGAHSGNTIYFGEGSWLTVV.

For this clone: Other DNA sequences in this sample translate to the same CDR3. V usage is TRBV15 and J usage is TRBJ2-1; D unclear. CDR3 size: 14 residues. Trimming took 0 bases from V and 2 from J, leaving 5 bases between them. CDR1 and CDR2 (germline): LNHNV, YYDKDF (reference sequence). CDR3 nucleotide sequence: TGTGCCACCAGCAGAGAGATAGCCTACAATGAGCAGTTCTTC. This encodes CATSREIAYNEQFF.

This clone has just a few counts. The genes are TRBV29-1 and TRBJ1-1; D perhaps matches TRBD1 (6 bases). Trimming removed 8 bases at V and 1 base at J, with 11 bases between. Germline values: CDR1 SQVTM, CDR2 ANQGSEA. The CDR3 spans 12 residues. The CDR3 sequence is CSHRTANTEAFF. CDR3 nucleotide sequence: TGCAGCCATAGGACAGCGAACACTGAAGCTTTCTTT.